Only a few counts were recorded for the clone carrying this T cell receptor beta chain. What it recognizes is unknown. The data derive from a study of response to subunit inactivated influenza vaccine. Points from the study as a whole: The study's authors posited that every seasonal influenza vaccination enlists few new T cells.

V shed 5 bases and J shed 7 bases, with 12 bases lying between them. This CDR3 spans 14 amino acids. MiXCR, run by TCRdb on the RT-PCR reads, gives a single entry per CDR3 protein. Of roughly 760,000 distinct CDR3 sequences detected, around 20% appear once; the ten largest clones hold about 10%. The clonotype comes from a man aged 50-59 years who received an inactivated influenza vaccine. This specimen was PBMCs from blood, taken more than 4 days after vaccination. The chain is built from TRBV12-3 or TRBV12-4 and TRBJ1-6; D perhaps matches TRBD1 (6 bases). This chain's CDR3 is CASSQGIRNSPLHF. The CDR3 nucleotides read TGTGCCAGCAGTCAGGGGATTCGCAATTCACCCCTCCACTTT.